Following are 9 T cell receptor beta chains from one sample sequenced in a study of blood T cell repertoires in COVID-19. Using immunoSEQ multiplex PCR, the repertoire was profiled, and TCRdb retains in-frame clones only, with some absent. In the table there are 140,000 to 150,000 clones, around four fifths of which are singletons. The sample comprised peripheral blood. The source is a human donor in a cohort sampled during active COVID-19.

CDR3 in DNA: TGTGCCAGCAGTTTACAGGGACTAGCGGACTACGAGCAGTACTTC. Amino acid sequence: CASSLQGLADYEQYF. The chain joins TRBV28 to TRBJ2-7, with 11 bases lining up with TRBD2. This CDR3 has 15 amino acids. The V gene end was trimmed by 2 bases and the J gene end by 3 bases; junction bases not matched to a gene: 3. Germline V lookup: CDR1 MDHEN, CDR2 SYDVKM.

V and J are TRBV2 and TRBJ2-3; D is uncertain. Trimming pared 4 bases from V and 2 bases from J, leaving 13 bases between. CDR1 and CDR2 (germline): SNHLY, FYNNEI. The CDR3 covers 15 residues. CDR3: CASSVEIVVTDTQYF. The CDR3, as DNA: TGTGCCAGCAGTGTGGAGATCGTGGTCACAGATACGCAGTATTTT.

V gene TRBV21-1 combines with J gene TRBJ2-1; the table's TRBD2 call for D was not verified on the DNA. TRBV21-1 is shown as a pseudogene. This CDR3 comprises 16 residues. The CDR3 DNA reads as TGTGCCAGCAGCTTTGGGACTAGGAAAATCTACAATGAGCAGTTCTTC. Translated: CASSFGTRKIYNEQFF.

The chain combines TRBV6-6 with TRBJ2-1; 7 bases match TRBD1. The CDR3 extends over 13 amino acids. V lost 7 bases and J lost 7; bases outside the gene matches: 7. Germline CDR1 reads MNHNY; CDR2 reads SVGAGI (reference sequence). The CDR3 DNA is TGTGCCAGCATCGCACAGGGGCAGAATGAGCAGTTCTTC. Encoded protein: CASIAQGQNEQFF.

The chain links TRBV5-6 to TRBJ2-2; TRBD2 agrees at 9 bases. Germline CDR1 SGHDT, CDR2 YYEEEE. Losses at the gene ends were 0 bases for V and 6 bases for J; bases not matched to a gene: 0. The CDR3 is 14 residues long. The CDR3 DNA sequence: TGTGCCAGCAGCTTGGTAGCGGGAGCCGGGGAGCTGTTTTTT. Translating gives CASSLVAGAGELFF.

CDR3 bases: TGTGCCAGCAGCGTATCCGGGGTAATCACAGATACGCAGTATTTT. This codes for CASSVSGVITDTQYF. This chain joins TRBV9 and TRBJ2-3; possible D gene TRBD2, 5 bases. This CDR3 spans 15 amino acids. Germline V CDR1 and CDR2: SGDLS, YYNGEE. V dropped 1 base and J dropped 2 bases, with 11 bases sitting between them.

This clone was detected only once. The chain employs TRBV30 and TRBJ1-5, with 12 bases identical to TRBD1. Germline lookup yields CDR1 GTSNPN and CDR2 SVGIG (reference sequence). This CDR3 is 14 amino acids long. Trimming at V came to 5 bases and at J to 5 bases, leaving 4 bases not matched to a gene. The CDR3: CAWAGTGGDQPQHF. Here the CDR3 DNA reads TGTGCCTGGGCGGGGACAGGGGGCGATCAGCCCCAGCATTTT.

V gene TRBV7-3 combines with J gene TRBJ2-3; no firm D call. Trimming removed 5 bases from V and 6 bases from J, with 12 bases in between. Germline assignment: CDR1 SGHTA and CDR2 FQGTGA. The CDR3 has 13 residues. CDR3 sequence: CASSPAPGDTQYF. The CDR3 nucleotides are TGTGCCAGCAGCCCCGCCCCCGGGGATACGCAGTATTTT.

V and J are TRBV28 and TRBJ2-7, with 10 bases aligning to TRBD2. Germline loops: CDR1 MDHEN, CDR2 SYDVKM. This CDR3 comprises 17 residues. With 2 bases clipped from V and 1 base from J, the junction kept 8 bases outside the gene matches. This CDR3 reads CASSLKVAGGLSYEQYF. The CDR3 DNA sequence: TGTGCCAGCAGTTTAAAGGTAGCGGGGGGTCTTTCCTACGAGCAGTACTTC.